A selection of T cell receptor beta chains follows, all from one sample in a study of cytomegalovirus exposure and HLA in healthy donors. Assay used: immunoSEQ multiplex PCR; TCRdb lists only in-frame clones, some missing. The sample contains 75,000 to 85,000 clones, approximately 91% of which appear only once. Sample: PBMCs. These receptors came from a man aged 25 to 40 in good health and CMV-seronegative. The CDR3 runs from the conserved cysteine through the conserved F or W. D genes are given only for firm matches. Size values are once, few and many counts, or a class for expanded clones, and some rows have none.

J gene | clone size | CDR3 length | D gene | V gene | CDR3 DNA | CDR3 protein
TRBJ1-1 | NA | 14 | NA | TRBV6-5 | TGTGCCAGCAGTAAAAATGACAAGCCCCAGGGAGCTTTCTTT | CASSKNDKPQGAFF
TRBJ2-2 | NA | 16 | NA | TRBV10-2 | TGCGCCAGCAGTCAAGACACACCTACCCTGTACGGGGAGCTGTTTTTT | CASSQDTPTLYGELFF
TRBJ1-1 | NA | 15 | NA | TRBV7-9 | TGTGCCAGCAGCCCCGGGCGGGGTGGGGGCACTGAAGCTTTCTTT | CASSPGRGGGTEAFF
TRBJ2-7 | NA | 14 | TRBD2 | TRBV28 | TGTGCCAGCAGCTCGCCGGGGACTACCTACGAGCAGTACTTC | CASSSPGTTYEQYF
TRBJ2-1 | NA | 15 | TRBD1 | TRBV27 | TGTGCCAGCAGTCTCCGGACAGGGAAGGAGAATGAGCAGTTCTTC | CASSLRTGKENEQFF
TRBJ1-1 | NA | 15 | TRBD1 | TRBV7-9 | TGTGCCAGCAGCACCGGGACAGGGATGAACACTGAAGCTTTCTTT | CASSTGTGMNTEAFF
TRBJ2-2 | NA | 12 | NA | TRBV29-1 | TGCAGCGTTGGAGAGACTGGTGGGGAGCTGTTTTTT | CSVGETGGELFF
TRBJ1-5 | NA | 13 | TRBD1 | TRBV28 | TGTGCCAGCAGTACAGGGGACTTACGGCCCCAGCATTTT | CASSTGDLRPQHF
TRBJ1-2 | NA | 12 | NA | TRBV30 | TGTGCCTGGACCACCAACGGCTATGGCTACACCTTC | CAWTTNGYGYTF
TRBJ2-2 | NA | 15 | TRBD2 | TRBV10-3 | TGTGCCATCAGTCCCGGGGGGGGGAACACCGGGGAGCTGTTTTTT | CAISPGGGNTGELFF
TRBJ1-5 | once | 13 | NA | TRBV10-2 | TGCGCCAGCAGTGACTATAGCAATCAGCCCCAGCATTTT | CASSDYSNQPQHF
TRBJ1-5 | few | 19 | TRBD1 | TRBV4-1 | TGCGCCAGCAGCCAACGAGGAGGACAGGGACAATATAGCAATCAGCCCCAGCATTTT | CASSQRGGQGQYSNQPQHF
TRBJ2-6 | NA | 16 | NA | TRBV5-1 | TGCGCCAGCAGCTTCCGGCGGGCCTCTGGGGCCAACGTCCTGACTTTC | CASSFRRASGANVLTF
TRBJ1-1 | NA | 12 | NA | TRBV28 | TGTGCCAGTCCCACCGCCCTAACTAGGGCTTTCTTT | CASPTALTRAFF
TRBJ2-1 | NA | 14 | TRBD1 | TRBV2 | TGTGCCAGCAGACGGGACAGCTCCTACAATGAGCAGTTCTTC | CASRRDSSYNEQFF
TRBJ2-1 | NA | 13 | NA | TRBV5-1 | TGCGCCAGCAGCAGGGGTCTGTACAATGAGCAGTTCTTC | CASSRGLYNEQFF
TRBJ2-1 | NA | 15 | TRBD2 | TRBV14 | TGTGCCAGCAGCCATCCGGGAGGGAACTACAATGAGCAGTTCTTC | CASSHPGGNYNEQFF
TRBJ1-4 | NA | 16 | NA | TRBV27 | TGTGCCAGCAGCCCGACCAGGGGTTCGGCTAATGAAAAACTGTTTTTT | CASSPTRGSANEKLFF
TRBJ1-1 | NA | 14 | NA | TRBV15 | TGTGCCACCAGCAGAGATCGGGGTCACACTGAAGCTTTCTTT | CATSRDRGHTEAFF
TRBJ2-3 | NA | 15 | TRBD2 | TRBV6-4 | TGTGCCAGCAGTGAATCCGCGGGAGGCACAGATACGCAGTATTTT | CASSESAGGTDTQYF
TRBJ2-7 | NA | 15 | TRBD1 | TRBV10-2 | TGCGCCAGCAGTGAGAGAGGGGACAGAAGCTACGAGCAGTACTTC | CASSERGDRSYEQYF
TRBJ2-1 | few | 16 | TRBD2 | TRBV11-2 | TGTGCCAGCAGCTTAGATGCCCCTAGCGGGGTAAATGAGCAGTTCTTC | CASSLDAPSGVNEQFF
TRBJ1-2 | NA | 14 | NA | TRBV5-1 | TGCGCCAGCAGCTTGGAGGGGGAAGGATATGGCTACACCTTC | CASSLEGEGYGYTF
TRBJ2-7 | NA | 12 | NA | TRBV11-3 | TGTGCCAGCAGCTTCTCGAGGTCCGAGCAGTACTTC | CASSFSRSEQYF
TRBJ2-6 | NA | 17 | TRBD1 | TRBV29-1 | TGCAGCGTTGCCGGGACAGGGACAATAACCGGGGCCAACGTCCTGACTTTC | CSVAGTGTITGANVLTF
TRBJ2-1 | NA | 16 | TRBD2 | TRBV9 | TGTGCCAGCGGACCTAGCACTAGCGGGAGTCGGAATGAGCAGTTCTTC | CASGPSTSGSRNEQFF
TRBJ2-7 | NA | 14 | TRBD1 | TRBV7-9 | TGTGCCAGCAGCTCCGGGACAGTCTCCTACGAGCAGTACTTC | CASSSGTVSYEQYF
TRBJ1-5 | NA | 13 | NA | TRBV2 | TGTGCCAGCAGTGATGCGGTCCCCCGGCCCCAGCATTTT | CASSDAVPRPQHF
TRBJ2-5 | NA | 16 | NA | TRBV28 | TGTGCCAGCAGTTTCTTGGGGCAGAGAATACAAGAGACCCAGTACTTC | CASSFLGQRIQETQYF
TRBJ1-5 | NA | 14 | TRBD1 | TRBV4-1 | TGCGCCAGCAGCCCAACAGGGGGCAATCAGCCCCAGCATTTT | CASSPTGGNQPQHF
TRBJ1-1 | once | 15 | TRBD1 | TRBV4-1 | TGCGCCAGCAGCCAAGAGGGGACAGTGAACACTGAAGCTTTCTTT | CASSQEGTVNTEAFF